A selection of T cell receptor beta chains follows, all from one sample in a study of tumor-infiltrating lymphocytes in primary liver carcinoma. TCRdb used MiXCR to reprocess the multiplex PCR reads, holding one entry per CDR3 protein. The sample lists 30,000 to 40,000 distinct CDR3 sequences; roughly 80% were seen once. Sequencing input: liver tumor tissue from sampling region 4. These receptors originate from a middle-aged man with primary liver carcinoma and hepatitis B virus infection. Both conserved end residues are part of each CDR3. Fields, in order: J gene, clone size, V gene, D gene, CDR3 protein, CDR3 DNA. The D gene is left open where the match is weak. Clone size is stated in some rows and not others, as once, few, many or a class when expanded.

J gene: TRBJ2-5; clone size: .; V gene: TRBV12-3/TRBV12-4; D gene: .; CDR3 protein: CASSTECTGETQYF; CDR3 DNA: TGTGCCAGCAGTACAGAGTGTACCGGGGAAACCCAGTACTTC
J gene: TRBJ1-2; clone size: .; V gene: TRBV5-1; D gene: .; CDR3 protein: CASSLAQGSGYAF; CDR3 DNA: TGCGCCAGCAGCTTGGCCCAGGGCAGTGGCTACGCCTTC
J gene: TRBJ2-1; clone size: .; V gene: TRBV7-9; D gene: .; CDR3 protein: CASSSDTAHNERLF; CDR3 DNA: TGTGCCAGCAGCTCAGACACTGCCCACAATGAGCGGCTCTTC
J gene: TRBJ2-5; clone size: few; V gene: TRBV29-1; D gene: .; CDR3 protein: CNVEGTGPPRETQYF; CDR3 DNA: TGCAACGTTGAGGGGACGGGACCTCCGAGGGAGACCCAGTACTTC
J gene: TRBJ1-5; clone size: .; V gene: TRBV11-3; D gene: .; CDR3 protein: CANSLDWGVAQPQHF; CDR3 DNA: TGTGCCAACAGCTTAGATTGGGGGGTGGCTCAGCCCCAGCATTTT
J gene: TRBJ2-3; clone size: medium-sized; V gene: TRBV29-1; D gene: TRBD2; CDR3 protein: CSAEGSGSADTQYF; CDR3 DNA: TGCAGCGCTGAGGGTAGCGGGAGTGCAGATACGCAGTATTTT
J gene: TRBJ2-1; clone size: .; V gene: TRBV11-1; D gene: TRBD2; CDR3 protein: CATSAGGPSEQFF; CDR3 DNA: TGTGCCACCAGCGCGGGAGGGCCGAGTGAACAGTTCTTC
J gene: TRBJ2-5; clone size: .; V gene: TRBV6-4; D gene: TRBD2; CDR3 protein: CACDRTSGTEEIQYF; CDR3 DNA: TGTGCCTGTGACAGGACTAGCGGGACGGAAGAGATCCAGTACTTC
J gene: TRBJ2-3; clone size: .; V gene: TRBV11-2; D gene: TRBD2; CDR3 protein: CASSSGVAGVTDMQYF; CDR3 DNA: TGTGCCAGCAGTTCGGGAGTAGCGGGAGTGACAGATATGCAGTATTTT
J gene: TRBJ2-5; clone size: .; V gene: TRBV11-2; D gene: TRBD1; CDR3 protein: CGSGQGLQETQYF; CDR3 DNA: TGTGGCAGCGGACAGGGGCTGCAAGAGACCCAGTACTTC
J gene: TRBJ2-7; clone size: few; V gene: TRBV5-5; D gene: .; CDR3 protein: CASSLPTGYEQYF; CDR3 DNA: TGTGCCAGCAGCTTACCAACGGGGTACGAGCAGTACTTC
J gene: TRBJ2-4; clone size: .; V gene: TRBV11-2; D gene: .; CDR3 protein: CTSSTSAVAKYIQYF; CDR3 DNA: TGTACCAGCAGCACTTCGGCGGTAGCCAAATACATTCAGTACTTC
J gene: TRBJ2-7; clone size: .; V gene: TRBV11-2; D gene: TRBD1; CDR3 protein: CAISLAGGPFDYGQYF; CDR3 DNA: TGTGCCATCAGCTTAGCAGGGGGCCCCTTTGACTACGGACAGTACTTC
J gene: TRBJ2-7; clone size: .; V gene: TRBV4-1; D gene: .; CDR3 protein: CASSILGVGDEQYF; CDR3 DNA: TGCGCCAGTAGCATCCTAGGGGTAGGGGACGAACAGTACTTC
J gene: TRBJ2-7; clone size: medium-sized; V gene: TRBV6-5; D gene: TRBD1; CDR3 protein: CASSSPPGQGSYEQYF; CDR3 DNA: TGTGCCAGCAGTTCCCCACCGGGACAGGGGTCTTACGAGCAGTACTTC
J gene: TRBJ2-1; clone size: many; V gene: TRBV11-2; D gene: .; CDR3 protein: CASSSTDYNEQFF; CDR3 DNA: TGTGCCAGCAGCTCGACTGATTACAATGAGCAGTTCTTC
J gene: TRBJ1-2; clone size: few; V gene: TRBV5-1; D gene: .; CDR3 protein: CASSLGANYGYTF; CDR3 DNA: TGTGCCAGCAGCTTGGGAGCAAACTATGGCTACACCTTC
J gene: TRBJ2-6; clone size: .; V gene: TRBV11-2; D gene: .; CDR3 protein: CAIQRSRSEANVLTF; CDR3 DNA: TGTGCCATCCAGCGGTCGCGCTCTGAGGCCAACGTCCTGACTTTC
J gene: TRBJ2-7; clone size: .; V gene: TRBV6-2/TRBV6-3; D gene: TRBD2; CDR3 protein: CASRSYGTRAYDQYF; CDR3 DNA: TGTGCCAGCAGGTCCTACGGGACTAGGGCATATGATCAGTATTTC
J gene: TRBJ1-5; clone size: .; V gene: TRBV10-2; D gene: .; CDR3 protein: CASNEIAGDQPQHF; CDR3 DNA: TGCGCCAGCAATGAGATCGCAGGGGATCAGCCCCAACATTTT
J gene: TRBJ2-6; clone size: .; V gene: TRBV11-2; D gene: .; CDR3 protein: CASNMGGDRDISLSGANALTF; CDR3 DNA: TGTGCCAGCAACATGGGGGGAGACAGGGACATTTCCCTCTCTGGGGCCAACGCCCTGACTTTC
J gene: TRBJ2-2; clone size: many; V gene: TRBV7-6; D gene: TRBD2; CDR3 protein: CASSLSGTVGELFF; CDR3 DNA: TGTGCCAGCAGCCTTAGCGGGACGGTCGGGGAGCTGTTTTTT
J gene: TRBJ2-7; clone size: medium-sized; V gene: TRBV4-1; D gene: TRBD1; CDR3 protein: CASSQDQGDTPIRYF; CDR3 DNA: TGCGCCAGCAGCCAAGATCAGGGGGACACCCCTATAAGGTACTTC
J gene: TRBJ2-7; clone size: .; V gene: TRBV28; D gene: TRBD2; CDR3 protein: CASSFEGSGKYYEQYF; CDR3 DNA: TGTGCCAGCAGTTTCGAAGGGAGCGGGAAATATTACGAGCAGTACTTC
J gene: TRBJ1-4; clone size: once; V gene: TRBV5-1; D gene: .; CDR3 protein: CANSRDRLTNEKLSF; CDR3 DNA: TGCGCCAACAGTCGCGACAGACTGACTAATGAAAAACTGTCTTTT
J gene: TRBJ2-3; clone size: many; V gene: TRBV20-1; D gene: .; CDR3 protein: CSAPGPRGVTDTQYF; CDR3 DNA: TGCAGTGCTCCCGGCCCTAGGGGGGTCACAGATACGCAGTATTTT
J gene: TRBJ2-6; clone size: once; V gene: TRBV25-1; D gene: .; CDR3 protein: CAISDSSGANVLTF; CDR3 DNA: TGTGCCATCAGTGATTCCTCTGGGGCCAACGTCCTGACTTTC
J gene: TRBJ2-7; clone size: .; V gene: TRBV11-1; D gene: .; CDR3 protein: CDSSLTGSGEYEQYF; CDR3 DNA: TGTGACAGCAGCTTAACGGGATCGGGAGAATACGAGCAATACTTT
J gene: TRBJ1-4; clone size: .; V gene: TRBV20-1; D gene: .; CDR3 protein: CSALTHLGGVSEKLFF; CDR3 DNA: TGCAGTGCTCTCACCCATTTGGGGGGGGTTAGTGAAAAACTGTTTTTT
J gene: TRBJ2-3; clone size: .; V gene: TRBV10-2; D gene: TRBD2; CDR3 protein: CANSELQGLVSTDTQYF; CDR3 DNA: TGCGCCAACAGTGAGCTACAGGGACTAGTTAGCACAGATACGCAGTATTTT
J gene: TRBJ2-6; clone size: .; V gene: TRBV6-5; D gene: .; CDR3 protein: CAGRYSTGSGANVLTF; CDR3 DNA: TGTGCCGGCAGATACTCCACGGGCTCTGGGGCCAACGTCCTGACTTTC
J gene: TRBJ2-7; clone size: few; V gene: TRBV29-1; D gene: .; CDR3 protein: CSFVQDTTHEQHF; CDR3 DNA: TGCAGCTTCGTACAGGATACCACACACGAGCAGCACTTC
J gene: TRBJ1-1; clone size: few; V gene: TRBV4-2; D gene: .; CDR3 protein: CASSQDSNGSAFF; CDR3 DNA: TGTGCCAGTAGCCAAGATTCCAATGGGAGTGCTTTCTTT
J gene: TRBJ2-6; clone size: few; V gene: TRBV6-5; D gene: TRBD2; CDR3 protein: CASSYNHSGSTGGNVLTF; CDR3 DNA: TGTGCCAGCAGTTACAATCATAGCGGGAGTACTGGTGGCAACGTCCTGACTTTC
J gene: TRBJ2-4; clone size: .; V gene: TRBV5-5; D gene: .; CDR3 protein: CASSPRFGGAIAENFQYF; CDR3 DNA: TGTGCCAGTAGTCCTCGGTTCGGAGGGGCCATAGCTGAAAACTTTCAGTACTTC
J gene: TRBJ2-2; clone size: .; V gene: TRBV25-1; D gene: .; CDR3 protein: CASSELANTGELFF; CDR3 DNA: TGTGCCAGTAGTGAACTTGCGAACACCGGGGAGCTGTTTTTT
J gene: TRBJ2-7; clone size: .; V gene: TRBV7-9; D gene: TRBD2; CDR3 protein: CAISRTSGSFYEQYF; CDR3 DNA: TGTGCCATCAGCAGGACTAGCGGGAGTTTCTACGAGCAGTACTTC
J gene: TRBJ2-5; clone size: .; V gene: TRBV11-2; D gene: TRBD2; CDR3 protein: CTSTSSGRGETRYF; CDR3 DNA: TGTACCAGCACCAGCTCCGGGAGGGGGGAGACCCGGTACTTC
J gene: TRBJ2-3; clone size: .; V gene: TRBV11-2; D gene: .; CDR3 protein: CTSSPVWGGVPDTQYF; CDR3 DNA: TGTACCAGCAGCCCAGTTTGGGGAGGAGTCCCAGATACGCAGTATTTT
J gene: TRBJ1-4; clone size: few; V gene: TRBV19; D gene: .; CDR3 protein: CASRDSATNEKLFF; CDR3 DNA: TGTGCCAGTCGTGACAGTGCAACTAATGAAAAACTGTTTTTT
J gene: TRBJ2-1; clone size: once; V gene: TRBV4-2; D gene: TRBD1; CDR3 protein: CASSRAGGQGNNERFF; CDR3 DNA: TGTGCCAGTAGCCGCGCCGGGGGACAGGGGAACAATGAGCGGTTCTTC
J gene: TRBJ2-2; clone size: medium-sized; V gene: TRBV12-3/TRBV12-4; D gene: TRBD1; CDR3 protein: CASSPAGQGAGELFF; CDR3 DNA: TGTGCCAGCAGTCCCGCGGGACAGGGTGCTGGGGAGCTGTTTTTT
J gene: TRBJ2-5; clone size: .; V gene: TRBV14; D gene: .; CDR3 protein: CTSSLARRGDQQEIQYF; CDR3 DNA: TGTACCAGCAGCCTAGCCCGGAGAGGGGACCAGCAAGAGATCCAGTACTTC
J gene: TRBJ2-7; clone size: few; V gene: TRBV7-9; D gene: .; CDR3 protein: CASNKDLERREQYF; CDR3 DNA: TGTGCCAGTAATAAGGATTTGGAGCGTCGCGAGCAGTACTTC
J gene: TRBJ2-1; clone size: .; V gene: TRBV28; D gene: TRBD2; CDR3 protein: CPSSSAGTSRSGLF; CDR3 DNA: TGTCCCAGCAGCTCCGCCGGGACTAGCAGGAGCGGACTCTTC
J gene: TRBJ1-2; clone size: few; V gene: TRBV11-1; D gene: .; CDR3 protein: CAGSLLHNYGYTF; CDR3 DNA: TGTGCAGGCAGCTTGCTCCATAACTATGGCTACACCTTC
J gene: TRBJ1-3; clone size: .; V gene: TRBV10-3; D gene: .; CDR3 protein: CAISDWSTGHTIYF; CDR3 DNA: TGTGCCATCAGCGATTGGAGTACTGGACACACCATATATTTT
J gene: TRBJ2-1; clone size: .; V gene: TRBV4-3; D gene: .; CDR3 protein: CASSLNKGGNEQLF; CDR3 DNA: TGCGCCAGCAGCCTGAACAAGGGGGGGAATGAGCAGTTATTC
J gene: TRBJ1-6; clone size: once; V gene: TRBV5-1; D gene: TRBD1; CDR3 protein: CASSDSPTGHNSPLHF; CDR3 DNA: TGCGCCAGCAGCGACAGCCCGACAGGGCATAATTCACCTCTCCACTTT
J gene: TRBJ1-1; clone size: .; V gene: TRBV6-2/TRBV6-3; D gene: .; CDR3 protein: CASNSPLHTEAFF; CDR3 DNA: TGTGCTAGCAATTCCCCCCTTCATACTGAAGCTTTCTTT